The rows below give T cell receptor beta chains drawn from one sample of a study of blood T cell repertoires in COVID-19. Assay: immunoSEQ multiplex PCR; the TCRdb copy retains only in-frame clones and omits some. This table holds around 140,000 clones, about 91% found once. The specimen was peripheral blood. All receptors derive from a woman aged 45-59 years with acute or convalescent COVID-19. The CDR3 runs from the conserved cysteine through the conserved F or W. Each record gives: J gene, clone size, D gene, V gene, CDR3 DNA, CDR3 protein. A D gene is named only where the DNA matches it firmly. Clone size is shown for a subset of rows, as once, few, many or a class of expanded clone.

J gene: TRBJ1-1
clone size: few
D gene: -
V gene: TRBV14
CDR3 DNA: TGTGCCAGCAGCCAAGAAGGGGGTCAGGGGCACACTGAAGCTTTCTTT
CDR3 protein: CASSQEGGQGHTEAFF

J gene: TRBJ2-3
clone size: -
D gene: TRBD1
V gene: TRBV6-6
CDR3 DNA: TGTGCCAGCAACCGGGACAGGGGAACAGATACGCAGTATTTT
CDR3 protein: CASNRDRGTDTQYF

J gene: TRBJ1-1
clone size: -
D gene: -
V gene: TRBV30
CDR3 DNA: TGTGCCTGGATCGTCGGCACTGAAGCTTTCTTT
CDR3 protein: CAWIVGTEAFF

J gene: TRBJ1-6
clone size: -
D gene: -
V gene: TRBV19
CDR3 DNA: TGTGCCAGTAGTATAGGGGGCGACCATTCACCCCTCCACTTT
CDR3 protein: CASSIGGDHSPLHF

J gene: TRBJ1-3
clone size: -
D gene: -
V gene: TRBV2
CDR3 DNA: TGTGCCAGCAGGAAGGACTCCTCAGGGGACACCATATATTTT
CDR3 protein: CASRKDSSGDTIYF

J gene: TRBJ2-5
clone size: -
D gene: TRBD2
V gene: TRBV5-4
CDR3 DNA: TGTGCCAGCAGCGAGCCTACTAGCGGGGGGAAAGAGACCCAGTACTTC
CDR3 protein: CASSEPTSGGKETQYF

J gene: TRBJ2-2
clone size: -
D gene: TRBD1
V gene: TRBV10-2
CDR3 DNA: TGCGCCAGCAGTGAGGAGGGGGCGCTGACCGGGGAGCTGTTTTTT
CDR3 protein: CASSEEGALTGELFF

J gene: TRBJ1-3
clone size: -
D gene: -
V gene: TRBV6-2/TRBV6-3
CDR3 DNA: TGTGCCAGCAGCCCTACAGGGTTTGAGGCTGGAAACACCATATATTTT
CDR3 protein: CASSPTGFEAGNTIYF

J gene: TRBJ2-1
clone size: -
D gene: TRBD2
V gene: TRBV6-5
CDR3 DNA: TGTGCCAGCAGTTACTCCTCAGCGGGAGGCTACAATGAGCAGTTCTTC
CDR3 protein: CASSYSSAGGYNEQFF

J gene: TRBJ2-7
clone size: -
D gene: TRBD2
V gene: TRBV6-5
CDR3 DNA: TGTGCCAGCAGTTACTCGGGTAGCGGGGTATCCTACGAGCAGTACTTC
CDR3 protein: CASSYSGSGVSYEQYF

J gene: TRBJ2-1
clone size: once
D gene: TRBD2
V gene: TRBV20-1
CDR3 DNA: TGCAGTGCTAGTGCGGGAGGGCCGGGAAATGAGCAGTTCTTC
CDR3 protein: CSASAGGPGNEQFF

J gene: TRBJ1-2
clone size: -
D gene: -
V gene: TRBV21-1
CDR3 DNA: TGTGCCAGCAGCGTTACTCCGGGAGACTATGGCTACACCTTC
CDR3 protein: CASSVTPGDYGYTF

J gene: TRBJ2-7
clone size: -
D gene: -
V gene: TRBV5-1
CDR3 DNA: TGCGCCAGCAGCTTGGCAGGGGCCAACGAGCAGTACTTC
CDR3 protein: CASSLAGANEQYF

J gene: TRBJ1-1
clone size: few
D gene: -
V gene: TRBV5-1
CDR3 DNA: TGCGCCAGCAGCTCGGGGTGGGCGACAATCATGAACACTGAAGCTTTCTTT
CDR3 protein: CASSSGWATIMNTEAFF

J gene: TRBJ2-5
clone size: -
D gene: TRBD2
V gene: TRBV2
CDR3 DNA: TGTGCCAGCAGTGAACTGGAGCGGGAGGGTCCCGGAGAGACCCAGTACTTC
CDR3 protein: CASSELEREGPGETQYF

J gene: TRBJ2-3
clone size: -
D gene: TRBD2
V gene: TRBV29-1
CDR3 DNA: TGCAGCGTTGAAATGGACCCCTTAGAAGGGACTAGCGGGAGGGCGGGCACAGATACGCAGTATTTT
CDR3 protein: CSVEMDPLEGTSGRAGTDTQYF

J gene: TRBJ2-3
clone size: -
D gene: -
V gene: TRBV15
CDR3 DNA: TGTGCCACCAGCAGAGCCCGTCGGGGAACTAGCACAGATACGCAGTATTTT
CDR3 protein: CATSRARRGTSTDTQYF

J gene: TRBJ1-3
clone size: -
D gene: -
V gene: TRBV7-6
CDR3 DNA: TGTGCCAGCAGCTTAATCGCACGGGAGGGAAACACCATATATTTT
CDR3 protein: CASSLIAREGNTIYF

J gene: TRBJ2-5
clone size: -
D gene: -
V gene: TRBV9
CDR3 DNA: TGTGCCAGCAGCGTAGGGGGCACCCAAGAGACCCAGTACTTC
CDR3 protein: CASSVGGTQETQYF

J gene: TRBJ2-7
clone size: -
D gene: TRBD2
V gene: TRBV9
CDR3 DNA: TGTGCCAGCAGCGTAGATACCGGGGGGAGGCCCCCCTACGAGCAGTACTTC
CDR3 protein: CASSVDTGGRPPYEQYF

J gene: TRBJ2-5
clone size: -
D gene: TRBD1
V gene: TRBV5-1
CDR3 DNA: TGCGCCAGCGGACAGGGTTCACAAGAGACCCAGTACTTC
CDR3 protein: CASGQGSQETQYF

J gene: TRBJ2-1
clone size: -
D gene: -
V gene: TRBV24-1
CDR3 DNA: TGTGCCACCAGTGACCTCAGCGTATACAATGAGCAGTTCTTC
CDR3 protein: CATSDLSVYNEQFF

J gene: TRBJ1-2
clone size: -
D gene: -
V gene: TRBV5-1
CDR3 DNA: TGCGCCAGCAGCCGGGACACCTCGGCTAACTATGGCTACACCTTC
CDR3 protein: CASSRDTSANYGYTF

J gene: TRBJ1-2
clone size: -
D gene: TRBD1
V gene: TRBV12-5
CDR3 DNA: TGTGCTAGTGGACCCGAAGGACAGGGGCTACTCAACTATGGCTACACCTTC
CDR3 protein: CASGPEGQGLLNYGYTF

J gene: TRBJ2-7
clone size: -
D gene: -
V gene: TRBV11-2
CDR3 DNA: TGTGCCAGCAGCTTGTTGGGGCTGAGCTCCTACGAGCAGTACTTC
CDR3 protein: CASSLLGLSSYEQYF

J gene: TRBJ2-1
clone size: -
D gene: -
V gene: TRBV3-1/TRBV3-2
CDR3 DNA: TGTGCCAGCAGCCAAGAGAGTAGCTACAATGAGCAGTTCTTC
CDR3 protein: CASSQESSYNEQFF

J gene: TRBJ2-3
clone size: -
D gene: -
V gene: TRBV9
CDR3 DNA: TGTGCCAGCAGCGTAGCGACAGCTAGCACAGATACGCAGTATTTT
CDR3 protein: CASSVATASTDTQYF

J gene: TRBJ1-6
clone size: -
D gene: -
V gene: TRBV4-2
CDR3 DNA: TGTGCCAGCAGCCGAAATCCGACAGGCTCCTATAATTCACCCCTCCACTTT
CDR3 protein: CASSRNPTGSYNSPLHF

J gene: TRBJ1-2
clone size: -
D gene: TRBD1
V gene: TRBV9
CDR3 DNA: TGTGCCAGCAGCGTTCCTCAGGGACAGGCCCGGGGCTATGGCTACACCTTC
CDR3 protein: CASSVPQGQARGYGYTF

J gene: TRBJ2-3
clone size: -
D gene: -
V gene: TRBV19
CDR3 DNA: TGTGCCAGTAGTATTCGAGGCGGGGCTAGCACAGATACGCAGTATTTT
CDR3 protein: CASSIRGGASTDTQYF

J gene: TRBJ1-2
clone size: -
D gene: TRBD1
V gene: TRBV25-1
CDR3 DNA: TGTGCCAGCAGTGAATACGGGAACAGGGGTGACTATGGCTACACCTTC
CDR3 protein: CASSEYGNRGDYGYTF

J gene: TRBJ2-7
clone size: -
D gene: TRBD2
V gene: TRBV3-1/TRBV3-2
CDR3 DNA: TGTGCCAGCAGCCAACTTAGCGGGCCCTACGAGCAGTACTTC
CDR3 protein: CASSQLSGPYEQYF

J gene: TRBJ2-7
clone size: -
D gene: TRBD2
V gene: TRBV5-8
CDR3 DNA: TGTGCCAGCAGCTCGGAGCGGCGGGAGGGCTACGAGCAGTACTTC
CDR3 protein: CASSSERREGYEQYF

J gene: TRBJ2-7
clone size: -
D gene: -
V gene: TRBV27
CDR3 DNA: TGTGCCAGCAGTTTACTAGCCGCCTACGAGCAGTACTTC
CDR3 protein: CASSLLAAYEQYF

J gene: TRBJ2-3
clone size: -
D gene: -
V gene: TRBV4-1
CDR3 DNA: TGCGCCAGCAGCCAACCATCACAGAACACAGATACGCAGTATTTT
CDR3 protein: CASSQPSQNTDTQYF

J gene: TRBJ2-7
clone size: -
D gene: TRBD1
V gene: TRBV27
CDR3 DNA: TGTGCCAGCAGTTTAGGGCAGGGGGCGGGAGAGCAGTACTTC
CDR3 protein: CASSLGQGAGEQYF

J gene: TRBJ1-6
clone size: -
D gene: -
V gene: TRBV30
CDR3 DNA: TGTGCCTGGAGTACCACCGGGACTCTTAATTCACCCCTCCACTTT
CDR3 protein: CAWSTTGTLNSPLHF

J gene: TRBJ1-1
clone size: -
D gene: TRBD1
V gene: TRBV11-2
CDR3 DNA: TGTGCCAGCAGCTTCGAACACAGGGGTACTGAAGCTTTCTTT
CDR3 protein: CASSFEHRGTEAFF

J gene: TRBJ2-7
clone size: once
D gene: -
V gene: TRBV3-1/TRBV3-2
CDR3 DNA: TGTGCCAGCAGCCAACAGGGTAGCGAGCAGTACTTC
CDR3 protein: CASSQQGSEQYF